This T cell receptor beta chain was identified during a study of CD8 T cells in ankylosing spondylitis. There are a few counts of this clonotype. The antigen remains unidentified. Study-level findings and limits: Seemingly distinctive of ankylosing spondylitis blood was a TCR beta motif formed by eight highly homologous variants. Significantly higher representation of disease-linked clones was reported for matched ankylosing spondylitis synovial fluid. Previously reported in reactive arthritis synovial fluid and blood were some of the motif variants.

CDR3 size: 15 residues. The ends were cut back, 5 bases at V and 0 bases at J, with 13 bases in the middle. Germline CDR1 reads SGHNT; CDR2 reads YYREEE (reference sequence). Quantitative 5'-RACE with molecular barcodes produced the TCR beta libraries. TCRdb redid the calling of the 5' RACE reads with MiXCR, one entry per CDR3 protein. Of fewer than 200,000 distinct CDR3 sequences listed, around 18% were seen once; the top ten hold over 7%. The sequence was obtained from a male donor with ankylosing spondylitis or in good health (not recorded which). The chain recombines TRBV5-4 with TRBJ2-3; D might be TRBD1 (6 bases). The sample was blood, either unsorted or a sorted T cell fraction (not recorded which). The DNA for the CDR3 is TGTGCCAGCAGACGAAACGACAGGAGCACAGATACGCAGTATTTT. Translated, it gives CASRRNDRSTDTQYF.